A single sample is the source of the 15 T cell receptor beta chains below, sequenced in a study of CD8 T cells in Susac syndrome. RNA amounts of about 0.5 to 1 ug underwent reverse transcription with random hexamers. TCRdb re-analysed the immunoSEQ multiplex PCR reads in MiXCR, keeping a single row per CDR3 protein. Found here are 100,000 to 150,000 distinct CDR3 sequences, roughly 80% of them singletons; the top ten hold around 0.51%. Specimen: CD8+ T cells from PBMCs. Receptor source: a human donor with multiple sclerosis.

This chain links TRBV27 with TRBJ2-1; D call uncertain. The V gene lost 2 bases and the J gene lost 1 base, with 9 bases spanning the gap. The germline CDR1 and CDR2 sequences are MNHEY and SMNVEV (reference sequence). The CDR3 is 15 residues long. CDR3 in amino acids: CASSLVAESYNEQFF. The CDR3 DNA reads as TGTGCCAGCAGTTTAGTGGCGGAATCCTACAATGAGCAGTTCTTC.

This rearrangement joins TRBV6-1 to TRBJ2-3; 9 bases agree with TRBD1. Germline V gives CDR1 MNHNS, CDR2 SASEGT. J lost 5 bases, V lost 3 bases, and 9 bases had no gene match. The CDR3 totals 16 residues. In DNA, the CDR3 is TGTGCCAGCAGTGAGTTACAGGGGGCCGGTGGAGATACGCAGTATTTT. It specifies CASSELQGAGGDTQYF.

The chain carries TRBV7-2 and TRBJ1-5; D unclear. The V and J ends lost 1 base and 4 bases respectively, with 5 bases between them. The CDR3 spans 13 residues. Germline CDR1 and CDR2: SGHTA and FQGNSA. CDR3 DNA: TGTGCCAGCAGCTTAGGACGGAATCAGCCCCAGCATTTT. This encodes CASSLGRNQPQHF.

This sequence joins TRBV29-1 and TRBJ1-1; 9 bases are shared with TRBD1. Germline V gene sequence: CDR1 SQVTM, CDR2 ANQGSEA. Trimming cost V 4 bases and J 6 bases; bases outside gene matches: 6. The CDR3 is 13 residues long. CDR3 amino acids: CSVVGTGFPEAFF. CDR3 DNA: TGCAGCGTTGTTGGGACAGGGTTCCCTGAAGCTTTCTTT.

CDR3 loop: CASSFDRNEQYF. The CDR3 DNA follows: TGTGCCAGCAGCTTCGACAGGAACGAGCAGTACTTC. This chain joins TRBV28 and TRBJ2-7; a possible D gene is TRBD1 (6 bases). The CDR3 sequence is 12 residues long. From germline, CDR1 is MDHEN and CDR2 SYDVKM. Trimming removed 6 bases at V and 5 bases at J, with 11 bases between.

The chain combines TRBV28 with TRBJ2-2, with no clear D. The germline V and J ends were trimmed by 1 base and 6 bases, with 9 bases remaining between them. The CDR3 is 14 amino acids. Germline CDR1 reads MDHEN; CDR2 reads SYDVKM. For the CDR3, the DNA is TGTGCCAGCAGTTTATTTGGTTTCGCCGGGGAGCTGTTTTTT. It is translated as CASSLFGFAGELFF.

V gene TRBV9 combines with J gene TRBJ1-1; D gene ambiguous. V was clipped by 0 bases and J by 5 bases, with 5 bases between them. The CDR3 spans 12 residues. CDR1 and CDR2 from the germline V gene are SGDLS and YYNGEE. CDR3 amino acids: CASSVEGTEAFF. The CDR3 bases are TGTGCCAGCAGCGTAGAAGGGACTGAAGCTTTCTTT.

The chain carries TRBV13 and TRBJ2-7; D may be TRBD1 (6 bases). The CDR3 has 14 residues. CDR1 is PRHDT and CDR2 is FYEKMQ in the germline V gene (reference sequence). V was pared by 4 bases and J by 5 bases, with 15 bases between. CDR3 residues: CASSSNPRGHEQYF. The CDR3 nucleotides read TGTGCCAGCAGCTCCAACCCCAGGGGCCACGAGCAGTACTTC.

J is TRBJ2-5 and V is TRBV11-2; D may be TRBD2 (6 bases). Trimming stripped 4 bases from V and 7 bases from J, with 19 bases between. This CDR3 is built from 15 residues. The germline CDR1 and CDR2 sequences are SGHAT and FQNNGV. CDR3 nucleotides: TGTGCCAGCAGCTCTTTGTCGGGGCGGGGTTGGACCCAGTACTTC. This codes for CASSSLSGRGWTQYF.

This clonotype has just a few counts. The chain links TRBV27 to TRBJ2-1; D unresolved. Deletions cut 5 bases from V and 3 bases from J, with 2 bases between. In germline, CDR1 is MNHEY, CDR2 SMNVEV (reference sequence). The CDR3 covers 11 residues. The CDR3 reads CASSHYNEQFF. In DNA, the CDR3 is TGTGCCAGCAGTCACTACAATGAGCAGTTCTTC.

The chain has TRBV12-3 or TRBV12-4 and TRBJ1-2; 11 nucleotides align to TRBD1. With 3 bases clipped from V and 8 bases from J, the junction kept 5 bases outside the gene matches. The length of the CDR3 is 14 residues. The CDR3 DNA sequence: TGTGCCAGCAGTTTGGACAGGGGGCCGGGAGGCTACACCTTC. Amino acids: CASSLDRGPGGYTF.

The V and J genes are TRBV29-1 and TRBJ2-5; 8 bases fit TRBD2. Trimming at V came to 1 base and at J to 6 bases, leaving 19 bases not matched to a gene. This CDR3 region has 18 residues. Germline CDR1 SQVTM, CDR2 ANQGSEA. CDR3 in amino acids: CSVEGGIVRGAGVKTQYF. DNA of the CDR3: TGCAGCGTTGAAGGTGGGATAGTCCGGGGAGCGGGAGTAAAGACCCAGTACTTC.

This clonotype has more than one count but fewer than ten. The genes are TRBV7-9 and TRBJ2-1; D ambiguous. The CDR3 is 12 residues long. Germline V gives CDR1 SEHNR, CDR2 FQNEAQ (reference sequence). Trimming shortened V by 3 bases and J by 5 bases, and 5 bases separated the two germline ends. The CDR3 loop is CASSLDHNEQFF. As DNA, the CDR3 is TGTGCCAGCAGCTTGGACCACAATGAGCAGTTCTTC.

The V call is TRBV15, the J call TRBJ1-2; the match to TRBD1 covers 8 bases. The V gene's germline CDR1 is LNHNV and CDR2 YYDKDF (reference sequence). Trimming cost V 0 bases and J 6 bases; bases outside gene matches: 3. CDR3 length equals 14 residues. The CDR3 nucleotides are TGTGCCACCAGCAGAGAGACAGGGGTTAATGGCTACACCTTC. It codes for CATSRETGVNGYTF.

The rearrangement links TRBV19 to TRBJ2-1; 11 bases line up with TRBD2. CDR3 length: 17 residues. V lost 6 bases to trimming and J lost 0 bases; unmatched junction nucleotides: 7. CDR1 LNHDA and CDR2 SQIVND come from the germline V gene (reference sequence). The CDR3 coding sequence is TGTGCCAGTAGCCTAGCGGGAGGCCCAAGCTCCTACAATGAGCAGTTCTTC. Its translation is CASSLAGGPSSYNEQFF. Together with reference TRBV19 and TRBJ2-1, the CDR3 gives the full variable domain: DGGITQSPKYLFRKEGQNVTLSCEQNLNHDAMYWYRQDPGQGLRLIYYSQIVNDFQKGDIAEGYSVSREKKESFPLTVTSAQKNPTAFYLCASSLAGGPSSYNEQFFGPGTRLTVL.